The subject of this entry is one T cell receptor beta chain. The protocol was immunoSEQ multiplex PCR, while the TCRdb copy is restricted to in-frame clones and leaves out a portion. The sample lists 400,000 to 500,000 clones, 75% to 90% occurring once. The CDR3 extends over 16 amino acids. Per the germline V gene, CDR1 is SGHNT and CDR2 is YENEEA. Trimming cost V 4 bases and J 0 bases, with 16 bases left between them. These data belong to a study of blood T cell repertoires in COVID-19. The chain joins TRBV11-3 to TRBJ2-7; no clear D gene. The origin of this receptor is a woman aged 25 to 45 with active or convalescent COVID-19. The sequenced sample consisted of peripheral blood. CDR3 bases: TGTGCCAGCAGCTCAACTGACCTTCCGGGCTCCTACGAGCAGTACTTC. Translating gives CASSSTDLPGSYEQYF. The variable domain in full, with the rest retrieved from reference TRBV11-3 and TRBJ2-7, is EAGVVQSPRYKIIEKKQPVAFWCNPISGHNTLYWYLQNLGQGPELLIRYENEEAVDDSQLPKDRFSAERLKGVDSTLKIQPAELGDSAVYLCASSSTDLPGSYEQYFGPGTRLTVT.